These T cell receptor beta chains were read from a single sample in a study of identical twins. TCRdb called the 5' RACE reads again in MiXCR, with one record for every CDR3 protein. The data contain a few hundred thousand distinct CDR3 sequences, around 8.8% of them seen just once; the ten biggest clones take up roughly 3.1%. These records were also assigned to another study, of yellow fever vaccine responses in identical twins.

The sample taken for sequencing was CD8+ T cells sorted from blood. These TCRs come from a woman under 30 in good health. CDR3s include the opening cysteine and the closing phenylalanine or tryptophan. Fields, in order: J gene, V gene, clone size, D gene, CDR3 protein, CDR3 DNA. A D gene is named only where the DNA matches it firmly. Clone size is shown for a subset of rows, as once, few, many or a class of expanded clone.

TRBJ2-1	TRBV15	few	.	CATDRATNTHNEQFF	TGTGCCACCGACCGGGCTACTAATACCCACAATGAGCAGTTCTTC
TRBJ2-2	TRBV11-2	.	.	CASSLGFLNTGELFF	TGTGCCAGCAGCTTAGGGTTTTTGAACACCGGGGAGCTGTTTTTT
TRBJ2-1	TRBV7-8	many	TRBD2	CASSLISGTSLDEQFF	TGTGCCAGCAGCCTGATCTCCGGGACTAGTTTGGATGAGCAGTTCTTC
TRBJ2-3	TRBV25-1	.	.	CASRARGRHTDTQYF	TGTGCCAGCAGGGCACGGGGGAGGCACACAGATACGCAGTATTTT
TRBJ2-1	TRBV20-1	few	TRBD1	CSARGTGPNEQFF	TGCAGTGCTAGAGGGACAGGGCCAAATGAGCAGTTCTTC
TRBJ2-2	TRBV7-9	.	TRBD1	CASSGTGVSGELFF	TGTGCCAGCAGCGGGACAGGGGTGTCCGGGGAGCTGTTTTTT
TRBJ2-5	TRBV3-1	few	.	CASSQDSSLETQYF	TGTGCCAGCAGCCAAGATTCTAGCCTGGAGACCCAGTACTTC
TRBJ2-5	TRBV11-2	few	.	CASSLFAEGGETQYF	TGTGCCAGCAGCTTATTTGCGGAGGGAGGAGAGACCCAGTACTTC
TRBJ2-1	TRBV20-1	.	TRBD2	CSDGGRAWDEQFF	TGCAGTGACGGCGGGAGGGCCTGGGATGAGCAGTTCTTC
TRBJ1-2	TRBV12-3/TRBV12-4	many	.	CASSLMISASDGYTF	TGTGCCAGCAGCCTCATGATTTCGGCCTCCGACGGCTACACCTTC
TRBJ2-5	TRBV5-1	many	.	CASSTYQETQYF	TGCGCCAGCAGCACGTACCAAGAGACCCAGTACTTC
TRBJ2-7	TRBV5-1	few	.	CASSFGRDLSYEQYF	TGCGCCAGCAGCTTCGGCCGGGATCTATCCTACGAGCAGTACTTC